This is a list of T cell receptor beta chains from one sample in a study of T cell responses to AZD1222 COVID-19 vaccine. Sequencing used immunoSEQ multiplex PCR; TCRdb keeps in-frame clones, though not all of them. The sample carries about 160,000 clones, approximately 90% recorded once. Sequenced material: peripheral blood, taken on day 0 of AZD1222 vaccination. Receptor source: an adult in good health. Both conserved end residues are part of each CDR3. The D gene is left open where the match is weak. Some rows mark clone size as missing; the rest say once, few, many or name a class of expanded clone.

>NA|TRBV19|15|NA|TRBJ1-1
TGTGCCAGTAGTATAGATCTCATTGAGTCCGCTGAAGCTTTCTTT
CASSIDLIESAEAFF
>NA|TRBV4-3|13|TRBD2|TRBJ2-1
TGCGCCAGCAGCCAAGGGGAGGGGCTTGAGCAGTTCTTC
CASSQGEGLEQFF
>NA|TRBV5-1|16|NA|TRBJ2-3
TGCGCCAGCAGCCCCGAGGGGGGGGGCCCCGAGAATACGCAGTATTTT
CASSPEGGGPENTQYF
>NA|TRBV19|13|NA|TRBJ2-7
TGTGCCAGTAGTATAGAGGGGACCTACGAGCAGTACTTC
CASSIEGTYEQYF
>NA|TRBV23-1|19|TRBD2|TRBJ2-1
TGCGCCAGCAGTCAACATACTAGCGGGAGTTCCAGGGACTACAATGAGCAGTTCTTC
CASSQHTSGSSRDYNEQFF
>NA|TRBV3-1/TRBV3-2|16|NA|TRBJ1-5
TGTGCCAGCAGCCCCCCTTCACTTTATAGCAATCAGCCCCAGCATTTT
CASSPPSLYSNQPQHF
>NA|TRBV27|17|NA|TRBJ1-3
TGTGCCAGCAGTCAACACCCCGCGGCTAGCTCTGGAAACACCATATATTTT
CASSQHPAASSGNTIYF
>NA|TRBV18|15|NA|TRBJ1-4
TGTGCCAGCTCACTTCCGGGACGGTCTAATGAAAAACTGTTTTTT
CASSLPGRSNEKLFF
>NA|TRBV27|12|NA|TRBJ2-3
TGTGCCAGCAGTCCCAACCCAGATACGCAGTATTTT
CASSPNPDTQYF
>NA|TRBV9|12|NA|TRBJ1-2
TGTGCCAGCAGCGAGTTAAGCTATGGCTACACCTTC
CASSELSYGYTF
>NA|TRBV19|12|TRBD1|TRBJ2-7
TGTGCCAGTAGAAGGGACAGGTACGAGCAGTACTTC
CASRRDRYEQYF
>once|TRBV5-1|14|NA|TRBJ2-7
TGCGCCAGCAAACATCGGGCGGACCTCGACGAGCAGTACTTC
CASKHRADLDEQYF
>NA|TRBV12-5|12|NA|TRBJ2-3
TGTGCTAGTGGGCATAATACGGATACGCAGTATTTT
CASGHNTDTQYF
>NA|TRBV2|13|TRBD2|TRBJ2-7
TGTGCCAGCAGTGAGCGGGAGTCCTACGAGCAGTACTTC
CASSERESYEQYF
>NA|TRBV5-6|13|NA|TRBJ2-5
TGTGCCAGCAGCCGGTTCCCCACAGAGACCCAGTACTTC
CASSRFPTETQYF
>NA|TRBV7-9|16|TRBD2|TRBJ2-7
TGTGCCAGCAGCCTGGATACGGGGGGAAGTGGTCAAGAGCAGTACTTC
CASSLDTGGSGQEQYF
>NA|TRBV18|14|TRBD1|TRBJ2-7
TGTGCCAGCAAACAGGACAGGGGAGGAGAAGAGCAGTACTTC
CASKQDRGGEEQYF
>NA|TRBV19|15|NA|TRBJ2-7
TGTGCCAGTAGTATAGCGAGCGGTAACTCCTACGAGCAGTACTTC
CASSIASGNSYEQYF
>once|TRBV6-5|16|TRBD1|TRBJ2-7
TGTGCCAGCAGTTACTCAGGACAGGGGATAGCTTGGGAGCAGTACTTC
CASSYSGQGIAWEQYF
>NA|TRBV20-1|11|NA|TRBJ1-2
TGCAGTGCTAGTTCCAGCTATGGCTACACCTTC
CSASSSYGYTF
>NA|TRBV19|16|TRBD1|TRBJ1-1
TGTGCCAGTAGTCCCGGACAGGGCTACATGAACACTGAAGCTTTCTTT
CASSPGQGYMNTEAFF
>once|TRBV19|13|NA|TRBJ2-6
TGTGCCAGTAGTATCTCTGGGGCCAACGTCCTGACTTTC
CASSISGANVLTF
>NA|TRBV11-2|14|NA|TRBJ2-1
TGTGCCAGCAGCTTAGCAGGCAGGGCCAATGAGCAGTTCTTC
CASSLAGRANEQFF
>NA|TRBV6-5|13|NA|TRBJ1-1
TGTGCCAGCAGTAGGGGATCGAACACTGAAGCTTTCTTT
CASSRGSNTEAFF
>NA|TRBV5-1|17|TRBD1|TRBJ1-4
TGCGCCAGCAGCCCTGGGACAGGGGGCACCATTAATGAAAAACTGTTTTTT
CASSPGTGGTINEKLFF
>NA|TRBV19|14|NA|TRBJ1-1
TGTGCCAGTAGTATAACTGGGTTGAACACTGAAGCTTTCTTT
CASSITGLNTEAFF
>NA|TRBV10-2|15|NA|TRBJ2-6
TGCGCCAGCAAAGTCCCAGGGGCTGGGGCCAACGTCCTGACTTTC
CASKVPGAGANVLTF
>NA|TRBV7-8|17|TRBD1|TRBJ1-6
TGTGCCAGCAGCTTAATGGTTCAGGGGGCCCATAATTCACCCCTCCACTTT
CASSLMVQGAHNSPLHF
>NA|TRBV4-3|17|TRBD1|TRBJ2-7
TGCGCCAGCAGCCATTCCCTCGCTGGGACAGTAACCTACGAGCAGTACTTC
CASSHSLAGTVTYEQYF
>NA|TRBV7-8|12|NA|TRBJ1-1
TGTGCCAGCAGCCCCTTGGTCCCTGAAGCTTTCTTT
CASSPLVPEAFF
>NA|TRBV30|13|NA|TRBJ1-2
TGTGCCTGGAGTGTATTGGACAGCTATGGCTACACCTTC
CAWSVLDSYGYTF